This passage covers 9 T cell receptor beta chains from one sample sequenced in a study of cytotoxic CD8 clonotypes in ibrutinib-treated CLL. Produced via immunoSEQ multiplex PCR; TCRdb's table is partial and in-frame only. Here the sample spans more than 25,000 clones, more than 75% being singletons. The input for sequencing was PBMCs, taken after 36 months of ibrutinib treatment. These receptor sequences come from a human donor with chronic lymphocytic leukemia.

This clone was seen just once. The V gene is TRBV27, the J gene TRBJ2-3; 7 bases fit TRBD1. J lost 4 bases, V lost 3 bases, and 10 bases had no gene match. CDR1 and CDR2 from the germline V gene are MNHEY and SMNVEV (reference sequence). The CDR3 length is 16 residues. The CDR3 is CASSFSGGSLADTQYF. The CDR3 bases are TGTGCCAGCAGTTTTTCAGGGGGATCCTTGGCAGATACGCAGTATTTT.

As concerns this clone: Given a far larger clone just one base away, this is likely a sequencing read error. The chain uses TRBV4-3 and TRBJ2-5, with TRBD2 as a possible D gene (6 bases). CDR3 size: 14 residues. CDR1 LGHNA and CDR2 YSLEER come from the germline V gene. V was pared by 4 bases and J by 4 bases, with 13 bases between. CDR3 DNA sequence: TGCGCCAGCAGCCCGGGACTGGGGTCAGAGACCCAGTACTTC. This gives the protein CASSPGLGSETQYF.

This sequence joins TRBV9 and TRBJ2-3, with D maybe TRBD2 (5 bases). The CDR3 is made up of 16 amino acids. The ends were cut back, 1 base at V and 5 bases at J, with 17 bases in the middle. Germline CDR1 is SGDLS and CDR2 is YYNGEE. CDR3 bases: TGTGCCAGCAGCGTATCTGCGGACCTAGGAGGAGATACGCAGTATTTT. Residues: CASSVSADLGGDTQYF. Drawing the rest from reference TRBV9 and TRBJ2-3, the complete variable domain is DSGVTQTPKHLITATGQRVTLRCSPRSGDLSVYWYQQSLDQGLQFLIQYYNGEERAKGNILERFSAQQFPDLHSELNLSSLELGDSALYFCASSVSADLGGDTQYFGPGTRLTVL.

The chain has TRBV29-1 and TRBJ2-7; 10 bases are a match to TRBD1. The CDR3 runs 15 residues. V shed 6 bases, J shed 4 bases, and the junction held 12 bases outside the gene matches. CDR1 SQVTM and CDR2 ANQGSEA come from the germline V gene. The CDR3 sequence is CSVMPGTGVMYEQYF. Here the CDR3 DNA reads TGCAGCGTCATGCCCGGGACAGGGGTGATGTACGAGCAGTACTTC.

The rearrangement joins TRBV4-1 to TRBJ1-1; TRBD1 matches 7 bases. Trimming at V came to 1 base and at J to 0 bases, leaving 2 bases not matched to a gene. The germline V gene has CDR1 MGHRA and CDR2 YSYEKL. This CDR3 is 15 amino acids long. CDR3 region: CASSQATGVNTEAFF. For the CDR3, the DNA is TGCGCCAGCAGCCAAGCAACAGGGGTGAACACTGAAGCTTTCTTT.

The chain employs TRBV18 and TRBJ2-7; D perhaps matches TRBD1 (6 bases). The CDR3 contains 16 residues. V was cut by 3 bases and J by 0 bases, with 15 bases left in between. Germline CDR1 reads KGHSH; CDR2 reads LQKENI. Written as DNA, the CDR3 is TGTGCCAGCTCACCCTCGGGACAACTCATCTCCTACGAGCAGTACTTC. As protein: CASSPSGQLISYEQYF.

This clone was observed a handful of times. The V gene is TRBV7-9, the J gene TRBJ2-1; D might be TRBD2 (6 bases). This CDR3 has 14 amino acids. The germline CDR1 and CDR2 sequences are SEHNR and FQNEAQ (reference sequence). V shed 1 base and J shed 7 bases, with 11 bases lying between them. The CDR3: CASSLGGGGNEQFF. CDR3 coding DNA: TGTGCCAGCAGCTTAGGTGGAGGAGGGAATGAGCAGTTCTTC.

The V gene is TRBV13, the J gene TRBJ1-3, with D possibly matching TRBD1 (5 bases). This CDR3 comprises 14 residues. Germline CDR1 PRHDT, CDR2 FYEKMQ (reference sequence). The V and J ends lost 0 bases and 4 bases respectively, with 7 bases between them. The CDR3 DNA reads TGTGCCAGCAGCTTAGGGGGGCTCGGAAACACCATATATTTT. The encoded protein is CASSLGGLGNTIYF.

The chain uses TRBV7-3 and TRBJ1-1; D call uncertain. Trimming removed 5 bases from V and 3 bases from J, with 10 bases in between. CDR3 length: 13 amino acids. Germline V CDR1 and CDR2: SGHTA, FQGTGA. The DNA for the CDR3 is TGTGCCAGCAGCCAACGGGCCGACACTGAAGCTTTCTTT. Translation gives CASSQRADTEAFF.